The present TCR beta chain was sequenced within a study of T cells in Graves' hyperthyroidism and ophthalmopathy (dated by TCRdb to the late 2010s). Notes on the research overall: Peripheral blood samples were taken at initial diagnosis, before any treatment was given. The 75 to 100 discovery patients were divided at random into training and test sets in a 7:3 ratio. A discovery cohort of about 100 patients, roughly 40 with Graves' ophthalmopathy and approximately 60 with stable Graves' hyperthyroidism, was used to find distinguishing TCR V-J signatures. Thyroid tissue and blood T-cell repertoires from more than 5 Graves' hyperthyroidism patients were also compared in the study. The paper describes TCR Vbeta CDR3 sequencing of 130 to 150 peripheral blood samples, made up of fewer than 50 ophthalmopathy patients, 70 to 80 hyperthyroidism patients and 17 progressor patients. Prospective prediction of ophthalmopathy was tested in an independent validation cohort of 18 to 20 hyperthyroidism patients and around 16 patients who later progressed to ophthalmopathy. Following sampling, methimazole starting at 30 mg daily was given to hyperthyroidism patients, and high-dose intravenous methylprednisolone was given to ophthalmopathy patients.

Stable Graves' hyperthyroidism was defined as no progression to ophthalmopathy during 18 months of follow-up. The hyperthyroidism patients were between 18 and 65 years old and newly diagnosed, with a disease duration of less than 2 months. Any patient with an uncontrolled infection, another autoimmune disease, pregnancy or lactation was excluded. Diagnoses relied on clinical symptoms, serum thyroxine and TRAb, thyroid ultrasound and orbital computed tomography. PBMCs were separated from approximately 9.9 ml of fresh peripheral blood using Ficoll-Paque density gradient centrifugation. Total RNA was extracted using Trizol reagent, and RNA quality was assessed on an Agilent 2100 Bioanalyzer. This clonotype was counted only a few times. No antigen is known for it. The record has no base qualities; no much larger clone is one base away. The TCR beta CDR3 regions were amplified from the RNA transcripts. For the first round of RT-PCR on the TCR CDR3, the HTBI primer set was used together with the Qiagen OneStep RT-PCR kit. Libraries were constructed in a second round of multiplex PCR, after which size selection and purification were carried out. The libraries were sequenced on an Illumina HiSeq2000 using paired-end 100 bp reads. The original pipeline was this. SOAPnuke was used to process the raw data, throwing out any read that contained adapters or uncalled bases, had a mean Phred below 15, or lacked an exact constant-primer or identifier match. COPE v1.2.5 was used to merge the high-quality paired reads, and each unique nucleotide sequence was defined as a clonotype. MiTCR v1.1 was used to align the clonotypes against IMGT TRBV, TRBD and TRBJ reference segments. Analysis was restricted to V-J combinations with a frequency above 0.0001, which covered roughly 99% of repertoires. A TCS score was defined as the ratio of F50 (clonal expansion) to E x V (chaos), with BLOSUM62-based TCRdist applied between CDR3 peptides within each V-J. Welch's t-statistics and random forest reduced roughly 530 V-J features to about 12, which were used in a naive Bayes classifier (R e1071). Using fastp at Q25 and MiXCR, TCRdb reprocessed the public reads and kept productive beta chains. Every distinct CDR3 protein forms one entry, paired with its most common genes and DNA. The V and J calls and clone size are TCRdb's, not the authors'. This sample lists about 400,000 distinct CDR3 sequences; 14% to 15% were detected once. The ten largest account for over 25% of the sample.

Beyond this particular receptor, the publication reports: Most expanded thyroid clonotypes (frequency above 0.001) were also found in blood, which suggests that blood repertoires may mirror thyroid immune responses. In validation, progression to ophthalmopathy was predicted by the model with 55% to 71% sensitivity and approximately 78% specificity, a median of about 6.4 months before onset. No statistical method was used to fix the sample size in advance, and group allocation was not hidden from the investigators. A model built on a 13 V-J signature distinguished ophthalmopathy from stable hyperthyroidism, reaching roughly 88% sensitivity and under 84% specificity in cross-validation and 80%/75% in testing.

The germline V gene (reference sequence) supplies CDR1 LNHNV and CDR2 YYDKDF. Counted from cysteine to phenylalanine, this CDR3 has 13 amino acids. Just the 39-base CDR3 DNA is kept, in frame starting at base 1. The germline V and J ends show losses of 4 bases and 3 bases respectively, and no gene match explains 2 bases of the junction. The chain couples TRBV15 to TRBJ2-7; TRBD1 agrees with 8 junctional bases. Sequencing was carried out using blood. This receptor was taken from a woman aged 25 to 39 with Graves' hyperthyroidism. The bases are TGTGCCACCAGCACCGGACAGGGCTACGAGCAGTACTTC. This sequence encodes CATSTGQGYEQYF.